The 10 T cell receptor beta chains in this list originate from one sample, sequenced in a study of blood T cell repertoires in COVID-19. Some clones are missing from TCRdb's copy, which holds only in-frame ones; the method was immunoSEQ multiplex PCR. The sample includes 70,000 or so clones, about 80% of them seen just once. The sample was peripheral blood. These receptor sequences come from a human donor in a cohort sampled during active COVID-19.

This clone was detected only a few times. The V call is TRBV6-5, the J call TRBJ1-4; the D gene is possibly TRBD1 (6 bases). CDR1 MNHEY and CDR2 SVGAGI come from the germline V gene. V lost 4 bases and J lost 5, with 8 bases in between. The CDR3 consists of 13 residues. The DNA for the CDR3 is TGTGCCAGCAGTTTGCAGGGGAATGAAAAACTGTTTTTT. This encodes CASSLQGNEKLFF.

In its sample, this clone was seen once. The V gene is TRBV4-2, the J gene TRBJ2-3; 9 bases map to TRBD2. This CDR3 region has 18 residues. The V segment lost 1 base and the J segment 3 bases; nucleotides outside the gene matches: 11. Per germline, CDR1 LGHNA and CDR2 YNFKEQ. The CDR3 DNA sequence: TGTGCCAGCAGCCAAGTTGGTAGCGGGAGAATTGAGACAGATACGCAGTATTTT. It encodes CASSQVGSGRIETDTQYF.

The chain employs TRBV6-1 and TRBJ1-4; D not resolved. The CDR3 consists of 15 residues. Germline V gene lookup returns CDR1 MNHNS and CDR2 SASEGT. V lost 2 bases and J lost 4, with 11 bases in between. CDR3 sequence: CASSEPGRGNEKLFF. The CDR3 coding sequence is TGTGCCAGCAGTGAACCCGGGCGGGGTAATGAAAAACTGTTTTTT.

In this sample, this clone turned up a few times. Other DNA sequences in the sample encode the same CDR3. The CDR3 DNA follows: TGTGCCAGCAGCTTAGAGGGGGGGGAGTACGAGCAGTACTTC. This translates into CASSLEGGEYEQYF. V is TRBV7-2 and J is TRBJ2-7, with TRBD2 as a possible D gene (7 bases). The germline gives CDR1 SGHTA, CDR2 FQGNSA. This CDR3 has 14 amino acids. The V end was cut by 1 base, the J end by 4 bases, with 11 bases between.

This chain uses TRBV5-1 with TRBJ1-4; D perhaps matches TRBD1 (6 bases). Trimming shortened V by 0 bases and J by 0 bases, and 12 bases separated the two germline ends. The CDR3 contains 17 residues. Looked up from germline, CDR1 is SGHRS and CDR2 is YFSETQ. CDR3 in amino acids: CASSLEAGDATNEKLFF. The CDR3 DNA reads TGCGCCAGCAGCTTGGAGGCAGGGGATGCAACTAATGAAAAACTGTTTTTT. Variable domain in full (rest from reference TRBV5-1 and TRBJ1-4): KAGVTQTPRYLIKTRGQQVTLSCSPISGHRSVSWYQQTPGQGLQFLFEYFSETQRNKGNFPGRFSGRQFSNSRSEMNVSTLELGDSALYLCASSLEAGDATNEKLFFGSGTQLSVL.

V and J are TRBV24-1 and TRBJ1-2, with D possibly TRBD1 on 5 matching bases. V lost 1 base to trimming and J lost 8 bases, with 13 bases between them. Germline V gene sequence: CDR1 KGHDR, CDR2 SFDVKD. The CDR3 is 14 residues long. The chain's CDR3 is CATSDFPRAEGYTF. The CDR3 region has the DNA TGTGCCACCAGTGATTTCCCCAGGGCCGAGGGCTACACCTTC.

The gene calls are TRBV7-2 and TRBJ2-7; no firm D call. V lost 5 bases and J lost 0, with 5 bases in between. The CDR3 sequence is 12 residues long. Germline values: CDR1 SGHTA, CDR2 FQGNSA. Written as DNA, the CDR3 is TGTGCCAGCAGCAGACTCTCCTACGAGCAGTACTTC. This sequence encodes CASSRLSYEQYF. Full variable domain (outside the CDR3, taken from reference TRBV7-2 and TRBJ2-7): GAGVSQSPSNKVTEKGKDVELRCDPISGHTALYWYRQSLGQGLEFLIYFQGNSAPDKSGLPSDRFSAERTGGSVSTLTIQRTQQEDSAVYLCASSRLSYEQYFGPGTRLTVT.

The chain joins TRBV5-1 to TRBJ1-4; D gene unclear. Germline V gene lookup returns CDR1 SGHRS and CDR2 YFSETQ. V was shortened by 2 bases and J by 4 bases, with 3 bases between the two germline ends. This CDR3 is 12 amino acids long. CDR3 region: CASSFSNEKLFF. For the CDR3, the DNA is TGCGCCAGCAGCTTCAGTAATGAAAAACTGTTTTTT.

This clone has more than one count but fewer than ten. This chain links TRBV4-1 with TRBJ1-4; D call uncertain. V lost 0 bases and J lost 7, with 18 bases in between. The CDR3 has 17 residues. The germline V gene encodes CDR1 MGHRA and CDR2 YSYEKL. DNA of the CDR3: TGCGCCAGCAGCCAAGAGTTGAGACGCGGGAAGGCTGAAAAACTGTTTTTT. Translation gives CASSQELRRGKAEKLFF.

In its sample, this clone was seen a few times. The chain joins TRBV11-2 to TRBJ1-1, with 8 bases fitting TRBD1. CDR3 size: 13 residues. After removal of 5 bases from V and 3 bases from J, the junction contained 2 bases not matched to a gene. In germline, CDR1 is SGHAT, CDR2 FQNNGV. CDR3: CASSPQGDTEAFF. CDR3 nucleotide sequence: TGTGCCAGCAGCCCACAGGGGGACACTGAAGCTTTCTTT.